The rows below give T cell receptor beta chains drawn from one sample of a study of blood T cell repertoires in COVID-19. The table came from immunoSEQ multiplex PCR; TCRdb's copy has only in-frame clones and leaves some out. This sample has 130,000 to 150,000 clones, with about nine tenths found just once. Sequencing was done on a sample of peripheral blood. The receptors were gathered from a woman aged 45-60 years with acute or convalescent COVID-19. Each CDR3 is given with its conserved first and last residue. D genes are given only for firm matches. Size is stated for part of the rows, as once, few or many counts, or as a class when the clone is expanded.

j_call	v_call	d_call	clone_size	cdr3_nt	cdr3_aa
TRBJ1-2	TRBV12-3/TRBV12-4	.	few	TGTGCCAGCAGTTTGAGCCACTATGGCTACACCTTC	CASSLSHYGYTF
TRBJ1-1	TRBV12-5	.	.	TGTGCTAGTGGTTCCCCAGGATACACTGAAGCTTTCTTT	CASGSPGYTEAFF
TRBJ1-5	TRBV11-2	TRBD1	.	TGTGCCAGCAGCAAGGACAGGGGGTGGAATCAGCCCCAGCATTTT	CASSKDRGWNQPQHF
TRBJ2-3	TRBV7-3	TRBD2	.	TGTGCCAGCAGCTTAACGGGACTAGCGGGAGGCCCAGATACGCAGTATTTT	CASSLTGLAGGPDTQYF
TRBJ1-2	TRBV7-2	TRBD1	few	TGTGCCAGCAGCTTAGAGGGCAGGGGGAGCGGCTATGGCTACACCTTC	CASSLEGRGSGYGYTF
TRBJ2-3	TRBV11-2	TRBD2	.	TGTGCCAGCAGCTTACTAGCGGGGGGCACAGATACGCAGTATTTT	CASSLLAGGTDTQYF
TRBJ2-3	TRBV7-9	.	.	TGTGCCAGCAGCTTCCCAACTAGGGGGAGGGCAGATACGCAGTATTTT	CASSFPTRGRADTQYF
TRBJ2-3	TRBV9	.	.	TGTGCCAGCAGCGTAACTTCGGGCGGGGCAGATACGCAGTATTTT	CASSVTSGGADTQYF
TRBJ2-6	TRBV30	.	.	TGTGCCTGGAGCCTCTCTGGGGCCAACGTCCTGACTTTC	CAWSLSGANVLTF
TRBJ2-7	TRBV4-2	TRBD2	few	TGTGCCAGCAGCCAAGCCGGGACTAGCTCCTACGAGCAGTACTTC	CASSQAGTSSYEQYF
TRBJ2-1	TRBV4-2	.	.	TGTGCCAGCAGTCCCGCTGACTGGCCCTCCTACAATGAGCAGTTCTTC	CASSPADWPSYNEQFF
TRBJ1-2	TRBV3-1/TRBV3-2	.	.	TGTGCCAGCAGTCGAGCCACACAAGGGGAAAGCTATGGCTACACCTTC	CASSRATQGESYGYTF
TRBJ2-1	TRBV9	.	.	TGTGCCAGCAGCCCCGAGGGTTTCAGCTACAATGAGCAGTTCTTC	CASSPEGFSYNEQFF
TRBJ1-5	TRBV20-1	.	.	TGCAGTGCTAGTGTGGGGGACTATAGCAATCAGCCCCAGCATTTT	CSASVGDYSNQPQHF
TRBJ1-6	TRBV6-2/TRBV6-3	TRBD1	.	TGTGCCAGCAGTTCGGGGACAGGGTATTCACCCCTCCACTTT	CASSSGTGYSPLHF
TRBJ2-7	TRBV2	.	.	TGTGCCCTCCGGGTCTTCTCCTACGAGCAGTACTTC	CALRVFSYEQYF
TRBJ1-2	TRBV29-1	.	.	TGCAGCGTGAGAACAGGACAGTATGGCTACACCTTC	CSVRTGQYGYTF
TRBJ1-4	TRBV29-1	.	few	TGCAGCGTTGGACAGGCTGAAAAACTGTTTTTT	CSVGQAEKLFF
TRBJ1-2	TRBV9	.	.	TGTGCCAGCAGCGTAGAGGAGAGGGGCTACACCTTC	CASSVEERGYTF
TRBJ1-1	TRBV7-9	TRBD1	.	TGTGCCAGCAGCTCAGAACAGGGGGGCACTGAAGCTTTCTTT	CASSSEQGGTEAFF
TRBJ2-2	TRBV24-1	.	.	TGTGCCACCAGTTGGCACACCGGGGAGCTGTTTTTT	CATSWHTGELFF
TRBJ2-7	TRBV30	TRBD2	.	TGTGCCTGGAGTCCCCTAGCGGGAGGCGGTAACGAGCAGTACTTC	CAWSPLAGGGNEQYF
TRBJ2-1	TRBV9	TRBD2	.	TGTGCCAGCAGCACCGGACTAGCGGGGGGAGTATTCTACAATGAGCAGTTCTTC	CASSTGLAGGVFYNEQFF
TRBJ2-3	TRBV6-4	.	few	TGTGCCAGCAGTATCGGAAATTCGGGAGATACGCAGTATTTT	CASSIGNSGDTQYF
TRBJ2-7	TRBV28	TRBD1	.	TGTGCCATCGGTGGGACAGGGTCCTACGAGCAGTACTTC	CAIGGTGSYEQYF
TRBJ2-5	TRBV24-1	TRBD2	.	TGTGCCACCAGTGAATCTGGACTAGCGGGGGCCTGGGAGACCCAGTACTTC	CATSESGLAGAWETQYF
TRBJ2-5	TRBV11-2	.	once	TGTGCCAGCAGCATCCGGGAGACCCAGTACTTC	CASSIRETQYF
TRBJ2-5	TRBV5-5	.	.	TGTGCCAGCAGCCCCCTCCCGGGCCAAGAGACCCAGTACTTC	CASSPLPGQETQYF
TRBJ2-2	TRBV5-4	TRBD2	.	TGTGCCAGCAGCTTCCGGACTAGCGGGGACCGGGAGCTGTTTTTT	CASSFRTSGDRELFF
TRBJ1-1	TRBV3-1/TRBV3-2	.	.	TGTGCCAGCAGCCACGGTAGAATGAACACTGAAGCTTTCTTT	CASSHGRMNTEAFF
TRBJ2-7	TRBV5-6	.	once	TGTGCCAGCAGCTTGGTCGGAGGGACCTACGAGCAGTACTTC	CASSLVGGTYEQYF
TRBJ2-1	TRBV20-1	TRBD2	once	TGCAGTGGTAGTAGCGGGAGAGCGTATGAGCAGTTCTTC	CSGSSGRAYEQFF
TRBJ1-2	TRBV14	TRBD1	.	TGTGCCAGCAGCCCGAGGTTGACAGGGGGCGATGCTGGCTACACCTTC	CASSPRLTGGDAGYTF
TRBJ1-1	TRBV10-2	.	.	TGCGCCAGCAGTGAGTTAGCTAACACTGAAGCTTTCTTT	CASSELANTEAFF
TRBJ2-5	TRBV24-1	.	.	TGTGCCACCAGTGATAGCAACCAAGAGACCCAGTACTTC	CATSDSNQETQYF
TRBJ1-2	TRBV7-3	TRBD1	once	TGTGCCAGCAGCTCCCCTAATGACAGGGGCGGTGGCTACACCTTC	CASSSPNDRGGGYTF
TRBJ2-1	TRBV11-2	.	.	TGTGCCAGCAGCTCCATTGCTGGCGGGGGCCCCTTGGGAGAGCAGTTCTTC	CASSSIAGGGPLGEQFF
TRBJ2-2	TRBV24-1	TRBD1	.	TGTGCCACCAGTGAGGACAGGGGGCTCGGGGAGCTGTTTTTT	CATSEDRGLGELFF